The rows below give T cell receptor beta chains drawn from one sample of a study of response to subunit inactivated influenza vaccine. TCRdb redid the calling of the RT-PCR reads with MiXCR, one entry per CDR3 protein. The sample includes some 160,000 distinct CDR3 sequences, about a tenth seen only once; the top ten take approximately 13%. The input for sequencing was non-naive T cells sorted from PBMCs, taken 40 to 50 days after vaccination. The receptor source for this set is a man in his forties or fifties who received an inactivated influenza vaccine. Each CDR3 is given with its conserved first and last residue. The order of the fields is D gene, V gene, J gene, clone size, CDR3 protein, CDR3 DNA. The D gene is left open where the match is weak. Clone size, where shown, is once, few, many, or a class for clones that have expanded.

TRBD2	TRBV9	TRBJ2-7	NA	CASSVTSVSSYEKYF	TGTGCCAGCAGCGTGACTAGCGTTTCCTCCTACGAGAAGTACTTC
NA	TRBV20-1	TRBJ2-3	few	CSAPDDTDTQYF	TGCAGTGCCCCGGACGACACAGATACGCAGTATTTT
TRBD2	TRBV28	TRBJ2-1	NA	CASANLAGSDNEQFF	TGTGCCAGCGCAAATTTAGCGGGATCAGACAATGAGCAGTTCTTC
TRBD1	TRBV27	TRBJ1-1	NA	CASSPIQGSNTEAFF	TGTGCCAGCAGTCCAATACAGGGGTCGAACACTGAAGCTTTCTTT
TRBD1	TRBV7-2	TRBJ2-3	many	CASSRGTVSTDTQYF	TGTGCCAGCAGCAGAGGGACAGTGAGCACAGATACGCAGTATTTT
NA	TRBV19	TRBJ1-2	NA	CASSRRTLPLYGYTF	TGTGCCAGTAGTAGGAGGACGTTGCCCCTTTATGGCTACACCTTC
NA	TRBV6-1	TRBJ1-1	many	CASSEKGLNTEAFF	TGTGCCAGCAGTGAAAAGGGTTTGAACACTGAAGCTTTCTTT
NA	TRBV10-3	TRBJ1-1	few	CAISMGMNTEAFF	TGTGCCATATCCATGGGGATGAACACTGAAGCTTTCTTT
TRBD1	TRBV20-1	TRBJ2-1	many	CSARPPGTGNNEQFF	TGCAGTGCTAGACCGCCCGGGACAGGGAACAATGAGCAGTTCTTC
NA	TRBV6-5	TRBJ2-4	many	CASSTGPRGDIQYF	TGTGCCAGCAGTACAGGACCTAGGGGAGACATTCAGTACTTC
TRBD2	TRBV2	TRBJ2-3	NA	CASRAGLAISNTQYF	TGTGCCAGCAGGGCGGGACTAGCGATATCCAATACGCAGTATTTT
TRBD2	TRBV5-1	TRBJ2-1	NA	CASSLWSAGGVNEQFF	TGCGCCAGCAGCTTGTGGTCCGCGGGGGGCGTCAATGAGCAGTTCTTC
NA	TRBV4-1	TRBJ1-4	NA	CASSQTQVRDEKLFF	TGCGCCAGCAGCCAAACCCAGGTTCGGGATGAAAAACTGTTTTTT
NA	TRBV7-8	TRBJ1-2	NA	CASSLAGGEGYTF	TGTGCCAGCAGCTTAGCCGGGGGGGAGGGCTACACCTTC
TRBD2	TRBV7-2	TRBJ2-3	NA	CASSLVSGAGSTDTQYF	TGTGCCAGCAGCTTAGTCTCTGGAGCGGGGAGCACAGATACGCAGTATTTT
NA	TRBV7-2	TRBJ1-5	NA	CASSLQVSNQPQHF	TGTGCCAGCAGCCTACAGGTTAGCAATCAGCCCCAGCATTTT
NA	TRBV12-3/TRBV12-4	TRBJ2-1	many	CASSFSSSAGATEQFF	TGTGCCAGCAGTTTCTCCTCTAGCGCCGGGGCAACTGAGCAGTTCTTC
NA	TRBV30	TRBJ1-5	few	CAWSIQGNQPQHF	TGTGCCTGGAGTATCCAGGGGAATCAGCCCCAGCATTTT
TRBD2	TRBV6-2/TRBV6-3	TRBJ2-3	NA	CASSYLATSTDAQYF	TGTGCCAGCAGTTATTTGGCGACTAGCACAGATGCGCAGTATTTT
NA	TRBV15	TRBJ2-3	many	CATTLDRTSTDTQYF	TGTGCCACCACCCTAGACAGAACCAGCACAGATACGCAGTATTTT
NA	TRBV4-2	TRBJ1-2	NA	CASSQDMASLYGYTF	TGTGCCAGCAGCCAAGATATGGCCAGCTTATATGGCTACACCTTC
NA	TRBV4-3	TRBJ2-3	NA	CASSQGIWGRTDTQYF	TGCGCCAGCAGCCAAGGGATCTGGGGGCGGACAGATACGCAGTATTTT
NA	TRBV5-6	TRBJ2-5	few	CASSFGRQTQYF	TGTGCCAGCAGCTTTGGAAGGCAGACCCAGTACTTC
NA	TRBV7-3	TRBJ2-1	few	CASRETRESEQFF	TGTGCCAGCAGGGAAACCCGGGAGAGTGAGCAGTTCTTC
TRBD1	TRBV10-3	TRBJ2-4	few	CAISEGQGTRVAKNIQYF	TGTGCCATCAGTGAGGGACAGGGAACCAGGGTAGCCAAAAACATTCAGTACTTC
NA	TRBV4-3	TRBJ2-2	NA	CASSHVLASTGELFF	TGCGCCAGCAGCCATGTTCTAGCTTCGACCGGGGAGCTGTTTTTT
TRBD2	TRBV5-1	TRBJ2-1	few	CASSPGPSGEYNEQFF	TGCGCCAGCAGCCCCGGGCCTAGCGGGGAATACAATGAGCAGTTCTTC
TRBD1	TRBV7-2	TRBJ2-7	NA	CASSQAGTGLYEQYF	TGTGCCAGCAGCCAAGCCGGGACAGGGCTGTACGAGCAGTACTTC
NA	TRBV7-2	TRBJ1-5	many	CASSPNPDQPQHF	TGTGCCAGCAGCCCGAACCCCGATCAGCCCCAGCATTTT
NA	TRBV15	TRBJ2-1	few	CATSLSGGSYNEQFF	TGTGCCACCAGCCTAAGCGGCGGCTCCTACAATGAGCAGTTCTTC
TRBD2	TRBV6-4	TRBJ2-1	NA	CASSDGTSGGGEQFF	TGTGCCAGCAGTGACGGGACTAGCGGGGGAGGTGAGCAGTTCTTC
TRBD1	TRBV4-1	TRBJ2-7	few	CASSLPDRGETYEQYF	TGCGCCAGCAGCTTACCTGACAGGGGGGAAACCTACGAGCAGTACTTC
NA	TRBV28	TRBJ1-6	few	CASSLVYNSPLHF	TGTGCCAGCAGTTTAGTATACAATTCACCCCTCCACTTT
NA	TRBV4-1	TRBJ1-5	few	CASSQDNYSNQPQHF	TGCGCCAGCAGCCAAGACAATTATAGCAATCAGCCCCAGCATTTT
TRBD2	TRBV6-5	TRBJ2-2	NA	CASSYSYSGVGELFF	TGTGCCAGCAGTTACTCGTATAGCGGGGTCGGGGAGCTGTTTTTT
TRBD2	TRBV29-1	TRBJ2-5	many	CSVAGLAGGETQYF	TGCAGCGTGGCGGGACTAGCGGGGGGGGAGACCCAGTACTTC
NA	TRBV14	TRBJ2-1	many	CASSRYNEQFF	TGTGCCAGCAGCCGATATAATGAGCAGTTCTTC
NA	TRBV20-1	TRBJ1-1	few	CSARVTNTEAFF	TGCAGTGCTAGAGTTACGAACACTGAAGCTTTCTTT
TRBD2	TRBV29-1	TRBJ2-3	many	CSVAKLAGFTDTQYF	TGCAGCGTGGCAAAACTAGCGGGATTTACGGATACGCAGTATTTT
NA	TRBV7-9	TRBJ1-1	many	CASSTGNTEAFF	TGTGCCAGCAGCACGGGGAACACTGAAGCTTTCTTT
NA	TRBV18	TRBJ2-3	many	CASSPGRGTRDTQYF	TGTGCCAGCTCACCTGGACGGGGGACGCGGGATACGCAGTATTTT
NA	TRBV20-1	TRBJ2-1	NA	CSAPDYTNYNEQFF	TGCAGTGCTCCGGACTACACAAACTACAATGAGCAGTTCTTC
NA	TRBV20-1	TRBJ2-1	many	CSAQPGFYNNEQFF	TGCAGTGCCCAGCCAGGCTTCTATAACAATGAGCAGTTCTTC
NA	TRBV6-1	TRBJ1-1	few	CASSESRRQLNTEAFF	TGTGCCAGCAGTGAAAGTCGAAGACAGCTGAACACTGAAGCTTTCTTT
TRBD1	TRBV27	TRBJ2-7	NA	CASSLSGRGGGTGRQYF	TGTGCCAGCAGTTTATCAGGTCGGGGTGGCGGGACAGGGAGGCAGTACTTC